This T cell receptor (beta chain) was identified in a study of control samples from healthy donors and cancer patients. This clone was counted a single time. Germline loops: CDR1 SGHNT, CDR2 YENEEA. V shed 3 bases and J 1 base; nucleotides not matched to a gene: 10. This CDR3 contains 17 residues. TCRdb keeps only in-frame clones here, not all; method: immunoSEQ multiplex PCR. The table records 130,000 or so clones, around 92% of them present only once. The material sequenced was blood. This TCR was sampled from a man between 45 and 60 years old in good health. The V and J genes are TRBV11-3 and TRBJ2-7; TRBD1 matches 9 bases. The CDR3 coding sequence is TGTGCCAGCAGCTTCGCCACCCCCGGGACAGGGTCCTACGAGCAGTACTTC. Translated, it gives CASSFATPGTGSYEQYF.